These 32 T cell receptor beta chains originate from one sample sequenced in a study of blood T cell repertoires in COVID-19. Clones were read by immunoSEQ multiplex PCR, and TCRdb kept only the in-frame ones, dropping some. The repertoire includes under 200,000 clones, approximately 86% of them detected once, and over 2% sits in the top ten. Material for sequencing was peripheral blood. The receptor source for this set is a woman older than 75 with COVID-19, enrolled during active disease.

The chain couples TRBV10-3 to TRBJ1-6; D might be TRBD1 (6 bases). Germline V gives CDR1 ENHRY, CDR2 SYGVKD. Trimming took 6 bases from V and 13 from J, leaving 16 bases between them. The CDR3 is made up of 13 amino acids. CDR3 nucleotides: TGTGCCATCAGGATGGACAGCCTGGGGCCCCTCCACTTT. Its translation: CAIRMDSLGPLHF.

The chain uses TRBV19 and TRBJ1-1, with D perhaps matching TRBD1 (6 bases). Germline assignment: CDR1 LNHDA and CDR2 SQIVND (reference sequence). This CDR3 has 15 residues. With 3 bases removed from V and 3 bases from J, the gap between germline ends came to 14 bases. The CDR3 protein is CASSIVRRGYTEAFF. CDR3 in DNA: TGTGCCAGTAGTATTGTTCGCAGGGGATACACTGAAGCTTTCTTT.

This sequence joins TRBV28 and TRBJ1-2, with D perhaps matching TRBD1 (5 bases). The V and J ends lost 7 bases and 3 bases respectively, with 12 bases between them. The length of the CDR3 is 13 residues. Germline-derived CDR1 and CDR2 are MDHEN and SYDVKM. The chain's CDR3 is CASIQGADYGYTF. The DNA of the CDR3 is TGTGCCAGCATCCAAGGGGCGGACTATGGCTACACCTTC.

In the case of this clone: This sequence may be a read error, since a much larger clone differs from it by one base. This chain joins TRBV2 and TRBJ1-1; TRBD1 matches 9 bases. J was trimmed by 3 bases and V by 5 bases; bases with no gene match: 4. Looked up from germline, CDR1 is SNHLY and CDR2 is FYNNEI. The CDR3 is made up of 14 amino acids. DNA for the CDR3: TGTGCCAGCAGTCAGGACAGGGGTGACACTGAAGCTTTCTTT. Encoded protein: CASSQDRGDTEAFF.

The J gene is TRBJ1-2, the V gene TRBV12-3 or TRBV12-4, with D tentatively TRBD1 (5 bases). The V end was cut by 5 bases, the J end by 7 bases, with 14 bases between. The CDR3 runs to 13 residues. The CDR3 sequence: CASSGQGMRGYTF. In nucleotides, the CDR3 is TGTGCCAGCAGTGGTCAGGGCATGCGTGGCTACACCTTC.

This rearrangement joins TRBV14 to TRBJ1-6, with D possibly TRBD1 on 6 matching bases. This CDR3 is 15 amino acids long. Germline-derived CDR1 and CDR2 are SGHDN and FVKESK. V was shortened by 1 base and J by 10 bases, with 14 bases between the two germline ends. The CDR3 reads CASSQVSGGGSPLHF. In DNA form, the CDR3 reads TGTGCCAGCAGCCAAGTTTCAGGCGGGGGCTCACCCCTCCACTTT. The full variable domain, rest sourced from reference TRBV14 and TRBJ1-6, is EAGVTQFPSHSVIEKGQTVTLRCDPISGHDNLYWYRRVMGKEIKFLLHFVKESKQDESGMPNNRFLAERTGGTYSTLKVQPAELEDSGVYFCASSQVSGGGSPLHFGNGTRLTVT.

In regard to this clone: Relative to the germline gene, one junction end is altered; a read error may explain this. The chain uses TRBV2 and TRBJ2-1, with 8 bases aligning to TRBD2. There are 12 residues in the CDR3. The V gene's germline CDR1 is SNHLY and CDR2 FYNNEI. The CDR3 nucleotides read TGTGCTAGCATGACTAGCGCGGGTGAGCAGTTCTTC. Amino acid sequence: CASMTSAGEQFF.

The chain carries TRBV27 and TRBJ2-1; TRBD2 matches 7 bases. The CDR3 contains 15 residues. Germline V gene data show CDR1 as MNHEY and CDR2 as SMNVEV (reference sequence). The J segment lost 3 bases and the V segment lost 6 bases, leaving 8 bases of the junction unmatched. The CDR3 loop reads CASRKSGGIYNEQFF. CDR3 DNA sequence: TGTGCCAGCAGGAAGTCGGGAGGAATCTACAATGAGCAGTTCTTC.

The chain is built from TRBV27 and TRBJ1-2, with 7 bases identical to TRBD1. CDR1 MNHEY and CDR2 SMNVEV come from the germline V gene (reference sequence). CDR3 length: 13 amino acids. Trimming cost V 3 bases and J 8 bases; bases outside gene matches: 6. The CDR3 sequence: CASSFRGNGGYTF. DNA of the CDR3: TGTGCCAGCAGTTTCAGGGGGAATGGAGGCTACACCTTC.

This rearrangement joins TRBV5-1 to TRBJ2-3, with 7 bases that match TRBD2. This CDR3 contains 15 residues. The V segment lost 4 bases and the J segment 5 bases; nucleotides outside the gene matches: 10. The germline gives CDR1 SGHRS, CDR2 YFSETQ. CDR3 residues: CASSPGTKAGDTQYF. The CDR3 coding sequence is TGCGCCAGCAGCCCTGGGACTAAGGCAGGAGATACGCAGTATTTT.

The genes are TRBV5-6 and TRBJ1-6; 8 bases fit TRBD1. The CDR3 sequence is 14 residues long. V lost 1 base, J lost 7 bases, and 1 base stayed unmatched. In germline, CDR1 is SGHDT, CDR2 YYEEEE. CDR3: CASSLRTGNSPLHF. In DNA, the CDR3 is TGTGCCAGCAGCTTGAGGACAGGGAATTCACCCCTCCACTTT.

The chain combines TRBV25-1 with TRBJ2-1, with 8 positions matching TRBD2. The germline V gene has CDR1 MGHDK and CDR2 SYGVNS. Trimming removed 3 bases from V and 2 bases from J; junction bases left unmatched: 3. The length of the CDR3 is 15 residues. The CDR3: CASSDSGLAYNEQFF. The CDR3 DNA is TGTGCCAGCAGTGATTCGGGACTAGCCTACAATGAGCAGTTCTTC.

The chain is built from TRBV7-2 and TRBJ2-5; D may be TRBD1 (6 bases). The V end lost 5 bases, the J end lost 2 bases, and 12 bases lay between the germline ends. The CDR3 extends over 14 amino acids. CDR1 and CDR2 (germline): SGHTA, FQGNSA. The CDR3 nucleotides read TGTGCCAGCAGCCTAGGGACAAGACAAGAGACCCAGTACTTC. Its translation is CASSLGTRQETQYF.

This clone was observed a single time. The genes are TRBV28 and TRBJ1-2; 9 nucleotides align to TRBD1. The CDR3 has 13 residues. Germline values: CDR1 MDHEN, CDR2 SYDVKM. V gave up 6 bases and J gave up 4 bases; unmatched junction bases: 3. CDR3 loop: CASRGTGSYGYTF. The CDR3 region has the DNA TGTGCCAGCAGGGGGACAGGGAGCTATGGCTACACCTTC.

CDR3 region: CASSFGTVDNEQFF. The DNA of the CDR3 is TGTGCCAGCAGCTTTGGGACAGTTGACAATGAGCAGTTCTTC. The chain links TRBV5-6 to TRBJ2-1; 7 bases map to TRBD1. Trimming took 2 bases from V and 5 from J; bases not matched to a gene: 4. The germline gives CDR1 SGHDT, CDR2 YYEEEE. This CDR3 contains 14 residues.

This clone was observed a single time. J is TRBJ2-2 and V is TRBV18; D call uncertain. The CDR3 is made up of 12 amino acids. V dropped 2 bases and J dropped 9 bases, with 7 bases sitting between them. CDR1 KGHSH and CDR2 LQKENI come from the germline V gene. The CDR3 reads CASSPTTRELFF. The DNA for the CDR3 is TGTGCCAGCTCACCAACTACGAGGGAGCTGTTTTTT.

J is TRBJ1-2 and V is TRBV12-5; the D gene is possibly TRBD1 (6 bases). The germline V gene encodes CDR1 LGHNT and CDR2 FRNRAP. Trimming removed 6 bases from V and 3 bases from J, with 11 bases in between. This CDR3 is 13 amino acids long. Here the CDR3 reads CASGQGPYYGYTF. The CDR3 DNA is TGTGCTAGTGGACAGGGACCATACTATGGCTACACCTTC.

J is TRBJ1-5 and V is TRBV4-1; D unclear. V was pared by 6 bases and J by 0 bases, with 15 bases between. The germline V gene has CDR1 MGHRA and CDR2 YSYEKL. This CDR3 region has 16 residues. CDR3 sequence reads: CASRPTPAVSNQPQHF. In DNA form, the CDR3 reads TGCGCCAGCAGACCGACCCCCGCGGTTAGCAATCAGCCCCAGCATTTT.

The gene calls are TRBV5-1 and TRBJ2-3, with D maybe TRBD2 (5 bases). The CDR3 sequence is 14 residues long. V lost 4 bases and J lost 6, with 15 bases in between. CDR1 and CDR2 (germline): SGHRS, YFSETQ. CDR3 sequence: CASSLARREDTQYF. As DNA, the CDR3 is TGCGCCAGCAGCCTAGCCCGCAGAGAGGATACGCAGTATTTT. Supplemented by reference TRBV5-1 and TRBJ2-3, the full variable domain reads KAGVTQTPRYLIKTRGQQVTLSCSPISGHRSVSWYQQTPGQGLQFLFEYFSETQRNKGNFPGRFSGRQFSNSRSEMNVSTLELGDSALYLCASSLARREDTQYFGPGTRLTVL.

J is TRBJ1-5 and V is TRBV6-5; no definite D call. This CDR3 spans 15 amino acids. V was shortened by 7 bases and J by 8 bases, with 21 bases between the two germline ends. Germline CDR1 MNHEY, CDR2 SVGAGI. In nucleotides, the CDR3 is TGTGCCAGCAACGGGAAAGCGGCCCGCGAGGAGCCCCAGCATTTT. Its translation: CASNGKAAREEPQHF.

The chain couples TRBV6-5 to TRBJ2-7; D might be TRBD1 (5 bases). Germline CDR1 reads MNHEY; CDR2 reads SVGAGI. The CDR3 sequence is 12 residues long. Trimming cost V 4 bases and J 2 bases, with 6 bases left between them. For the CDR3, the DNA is TGTGCCAGCAGTTCAGGGCCCTACGAGCAGTACTTC. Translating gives CASSSGPYEQYF.

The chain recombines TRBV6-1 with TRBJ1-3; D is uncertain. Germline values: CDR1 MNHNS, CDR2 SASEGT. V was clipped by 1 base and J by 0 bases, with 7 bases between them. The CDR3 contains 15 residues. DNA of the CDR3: TGTGCCAGCAGTGAAGGAAGCCCCTCTGGAAACACCATATATTTT. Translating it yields CASSEGSPSGNTIYF.

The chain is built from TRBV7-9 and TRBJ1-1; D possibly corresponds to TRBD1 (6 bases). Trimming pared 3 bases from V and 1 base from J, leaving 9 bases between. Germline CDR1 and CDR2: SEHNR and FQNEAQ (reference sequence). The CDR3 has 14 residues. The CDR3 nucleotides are TGTGCCAGCAGCTTGGCAGGGGAGAACACTGAAGCTTTCTTT. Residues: CASSLAGENTEAFF.

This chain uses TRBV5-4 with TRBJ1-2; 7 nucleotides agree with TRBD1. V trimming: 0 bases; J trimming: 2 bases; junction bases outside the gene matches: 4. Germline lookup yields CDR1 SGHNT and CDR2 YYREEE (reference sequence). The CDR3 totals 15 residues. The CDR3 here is CASSLAEQGNYGYTF. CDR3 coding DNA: TGTGCCAGCAGCTTGGCCGAACAGGGGAACTATGGCTACACCTTC.

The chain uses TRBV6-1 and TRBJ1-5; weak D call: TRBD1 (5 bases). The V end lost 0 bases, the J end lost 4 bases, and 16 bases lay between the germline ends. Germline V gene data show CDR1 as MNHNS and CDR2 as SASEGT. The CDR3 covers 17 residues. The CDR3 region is CASSEALGGGSNQPQHF. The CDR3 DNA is TGTGCCAGCAGTGAAGCGTTGGGGGGGGGATCGAATCAGCCCCAGCATTTT.

The CDR3 here is CASRATWETQYF. The CDR3 DNA is TGTGCCAGCAGAGCCACCTGGGAGACCCAGTACTTC. This chain links TRBV6-5 with TRBJ2-5; D unresolved. Between the trimmed V and J ends, which lost 6 bases and 5 bases, there was a span of 10 bases. CDR1 and CDR2 from the germline V gene are MNHEY and SVGAGI. CDR3 length: 12 residues.

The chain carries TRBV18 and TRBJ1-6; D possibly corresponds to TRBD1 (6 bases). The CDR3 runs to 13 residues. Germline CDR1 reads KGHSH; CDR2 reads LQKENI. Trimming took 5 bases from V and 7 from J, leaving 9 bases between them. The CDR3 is CASSYGQNSPLHF. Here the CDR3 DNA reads TGTGCCAGCTCATACGGACAGAATTCACCCCTCCACTTT.

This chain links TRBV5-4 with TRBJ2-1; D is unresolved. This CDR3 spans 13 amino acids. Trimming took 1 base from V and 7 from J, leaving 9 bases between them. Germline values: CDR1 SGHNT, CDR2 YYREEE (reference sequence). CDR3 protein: CASSLPPSNEQFF. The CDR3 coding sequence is TGTGCCAGCAGCTTGCCGCCTAGTAATGAGCAGTTCTTC.

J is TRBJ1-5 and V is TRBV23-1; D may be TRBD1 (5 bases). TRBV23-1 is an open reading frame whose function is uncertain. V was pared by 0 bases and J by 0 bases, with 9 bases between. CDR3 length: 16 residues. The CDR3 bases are TGCGCCAGCAGTCAATCGGGGCAGAATAGCAATCAGCCCCAGCATTTT. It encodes CASSQSGQNSNQPQHF.

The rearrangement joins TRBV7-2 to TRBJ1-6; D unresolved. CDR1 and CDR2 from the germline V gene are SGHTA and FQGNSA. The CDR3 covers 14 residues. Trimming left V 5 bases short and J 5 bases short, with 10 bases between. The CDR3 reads CASSLRQDNSPLHF. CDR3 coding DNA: TGTGCCAGCAGCCTCCGACAAGATAATTCACCCCTCCACTTT.

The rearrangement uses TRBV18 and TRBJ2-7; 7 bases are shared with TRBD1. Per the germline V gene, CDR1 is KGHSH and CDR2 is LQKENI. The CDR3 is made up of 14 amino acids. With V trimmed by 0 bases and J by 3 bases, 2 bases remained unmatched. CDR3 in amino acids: CASSPPGGNYEQYF. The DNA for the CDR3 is TGTGCCAGCTCACCACCAGGGGGCAACTACGAGCAGTACTTC.

The CDR3 reads CASSQEGPLEWSYGYTF. The CDR3 nucleotides are TGTGCCAGCAGCCAAGAAGGTCCCCTGGAATGGAGCTATGGCTACACCTTC. V and J are TRBV4-2 and TRBJ1-2; D is unclear. The CDR3 runs 17 residues. Germline-derived CDR1 and CDR2 are LGHNA and YNFKEQ. Trimming removed 0 bases from V and 4 bases from J, with 18 bases in between.